This T cell receptor beta chain derives from a study of shared clonotypes between healthy human individuals. Findings and caveats of the study: Naive subsets typically showed greater estimated richness than memory subsets. The authors sampled blood alone, and tissue repertoires likely differ. In a handful of donors, 4.5% to 5.5% of naive CD4 clonotypes appeared in common.

Clones were sequenced by immunoSEQ multiplex PCR, and TCRdb holds only the in-frame ones, with some missing. Of 450,000 to 700,000 clones listed, just under 97% are singletons. Naive-designated CD8 cells lacked CD45RO, were positively enriched for CCR7, and omitted terminally differentiated effector memory CD45RA+ cells. The study drew its donors from healthy HIV-negative adults without recent acute infections or vaccinations. This CDR3 has 14 amino acids. The trim removed 1 base at V and 5 bases at J, leaving 5 bases unmatched. Germline assignment: CDR1 SEHNR and CDR2 FQNEAQ (reference sequence). For this clone: The antigen is not known.

The sample consisted of naive CD8+ T cells sorted from blood. This chain joins TRBV7-9 and TRBJ2-7; TRBD2 matches at 7 bases. The source of this sequence is a woman aged 25 to 39 in good health. The CDR3 nucleotides are TGTGCCAGCAGCTTAGGGACTAGTTTGAACGAGCAGTACTTC. Encoded protein: CASSLGTSLNEQYF.